This T cell receptor (beta chain) was sequenced in a study of beta chain features in type 1 diabetes. Of the isolated RNA, all was reverse transcribed, and so the sequenced material was expressed TCRB transcripts. TCRdb's table, derived via immunoSEQ multiplex PCR, lists solely in-frame clones and lacks some. Of 850,000 to 900,000 clones in the sample, 15% to 20% were seen once. Findings and limits, study-wide: Comparison showed that naive, central memory and Treg TCRB repertoires appeared more similar among patients than among healthy donors.

Only a few counts were recorded for this clone. Its antigen is as yet unknown. Via CD45RO/CCR7/CD25/CD127/CD95/CD27, cells of the CD4+ naive, central memory, regulatory and stem cell-like memory subsets were sorted. CDR1 SGHAT and CDR2 FQNNGV come from the germline V gene. This CDR3 region has 13 residues. V shed 5 bases and J 10 bases; nucleotides not matched to a gene: 8. The sequenced sample was naive CD4+ T cells from blood. This sequence was found in a woman aged 18-30 years in good health. The V gene is TRBV11-2, the J gene TRBJ2-1, with TRBD1 matching 7 bases. The CDR3 coding sequence is TGTGCCAGCAGCAACCGACAGGGAAGCGAGCAGTTCTTC. Protein product: CASSNRQGSEQFF.